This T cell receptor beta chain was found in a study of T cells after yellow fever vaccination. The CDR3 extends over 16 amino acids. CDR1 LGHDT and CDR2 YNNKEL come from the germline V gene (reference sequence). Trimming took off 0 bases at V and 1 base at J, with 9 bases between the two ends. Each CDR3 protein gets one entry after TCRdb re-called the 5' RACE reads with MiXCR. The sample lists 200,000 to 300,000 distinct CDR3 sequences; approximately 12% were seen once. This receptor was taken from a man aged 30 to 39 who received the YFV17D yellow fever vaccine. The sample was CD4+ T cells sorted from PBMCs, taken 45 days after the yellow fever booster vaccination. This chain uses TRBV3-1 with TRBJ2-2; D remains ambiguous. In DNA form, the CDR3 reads TGTGCCAGCAGCCAAGAGACGATAAAGAACACCGGGGAGCTGTTTTTT. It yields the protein CASSQETIKNTGELFF.